This paragraph covers one T cell receptor (beta chain) sequence. The sample is drawn from a study of cytomegalovirus exposure and HLA in healthy donors. TCRdb's copy holds only in-frame clones and misses some; the assay was immunoSEQ multiplex PCR. Among fewer than 120,000 clones listed, approximately 89% were seen once. The sequenced sample consisted of PBMCs. This receptor was taken from a woman aged 18-29 years in good health and CMV-seronegative.

In nucleotides, the CDR3 is TGTGCCAGCAGCTACTTCGATTCATATAATTCACCCCTCCACTTT. It specifies CASSYFDSYNSPLHF. The chain recombines TRBV7-3 with TRBJ1-6, with D unresolved. The V gene lost 4 bases and the J gene lost 4 bases, with 11 bases spanning the gap. Per the germline V gene, CDR1 is SGHTA and CDR2 is FQGTGA. The CDR3 runs 15 residues. The full variable domain, with the rest looked up from reference TRBV7-3 and TRBJ1-6, is GAGVSQTPSNKVTEKGKYVELRCDPISGHTALYWYRQSLGQGPEFLIYFQGTGAADDSGLPNDRFFAVRPEGSVSTLKIQRTERGDSAVYLCASSYFDSYNSPLHFGNGTRLTVT.